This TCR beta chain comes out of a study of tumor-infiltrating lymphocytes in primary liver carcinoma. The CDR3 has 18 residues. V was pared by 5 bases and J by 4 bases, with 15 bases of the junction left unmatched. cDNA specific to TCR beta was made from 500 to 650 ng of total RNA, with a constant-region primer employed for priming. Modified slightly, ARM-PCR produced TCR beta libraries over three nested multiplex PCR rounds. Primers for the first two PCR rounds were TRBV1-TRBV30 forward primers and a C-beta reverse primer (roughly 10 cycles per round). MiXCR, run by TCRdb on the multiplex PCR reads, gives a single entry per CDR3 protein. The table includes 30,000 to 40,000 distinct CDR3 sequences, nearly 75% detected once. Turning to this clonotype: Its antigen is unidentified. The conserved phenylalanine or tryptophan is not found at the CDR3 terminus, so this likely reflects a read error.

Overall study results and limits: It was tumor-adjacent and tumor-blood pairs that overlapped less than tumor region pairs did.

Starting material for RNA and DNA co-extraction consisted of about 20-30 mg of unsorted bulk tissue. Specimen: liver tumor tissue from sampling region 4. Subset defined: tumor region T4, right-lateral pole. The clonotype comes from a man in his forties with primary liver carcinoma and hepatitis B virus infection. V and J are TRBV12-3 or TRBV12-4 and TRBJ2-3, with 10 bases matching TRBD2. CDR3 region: CASSPRMTSGCVPDTQYY. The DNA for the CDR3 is TGTGCCAGCAGTCCAAGAATGACTAGCGGGTGTGTACCAGATACGCAGTATTAT.